This entry concerns a single T cell receptor (beta chain). This sample was included in a study of blood T cell repertoires in COVID-19. Whole-study context: T cells, B-cell-depleted T cells, or PBMCs supplied cDNA or gDNA.

Germline V gives CDR1 MNHEY, CDR2 SVGAGI. The CDR3 loop spans 14 amino acids. Trimming cost V 6 bases and J 9 bases, with 15 bases left between them. Assay: immunoSEQ multiplex PCR; the TCRdb copy retains only in-frame clones and omits some. Among under 200,000 clones, approximately 84% were seen once, and the ten largest hold approximately 12%. Input material: PBMCs or T cells enriched from blood (not recorded which). The chain couples TRBV6-5 to TRBJ1-6; D is perhaps TRBD1 (5 bases). The source of this sequence is a man aged 45-65 years who had recovered from COVID-19. In DNA, the CDR3 is TGTGCCAGCAGAAGGGAGGGAAGGGGTTCACCCCTCCACTTT. This sequence encodes CASRREGRGSPLHF.